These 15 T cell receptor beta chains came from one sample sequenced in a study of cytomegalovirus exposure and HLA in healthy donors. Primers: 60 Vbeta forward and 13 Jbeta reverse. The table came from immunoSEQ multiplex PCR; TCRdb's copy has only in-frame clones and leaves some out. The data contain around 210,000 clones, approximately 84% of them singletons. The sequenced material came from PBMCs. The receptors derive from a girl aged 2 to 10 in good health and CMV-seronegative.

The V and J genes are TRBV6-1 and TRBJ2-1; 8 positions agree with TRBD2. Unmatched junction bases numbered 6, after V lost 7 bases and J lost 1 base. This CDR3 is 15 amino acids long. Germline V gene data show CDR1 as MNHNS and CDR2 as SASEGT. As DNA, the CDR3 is TGTGCCAGCACTCGGGGGGGCCTATCCTACAATGAGCAGTTCTTC. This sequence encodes CASTRGGLSYNEQFF.

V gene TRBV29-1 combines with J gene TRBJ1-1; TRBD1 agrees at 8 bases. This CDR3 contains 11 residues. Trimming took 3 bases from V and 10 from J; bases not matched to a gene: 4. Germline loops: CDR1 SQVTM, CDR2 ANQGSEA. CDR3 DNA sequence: TGCAGCGTTGAGGACAGGGATGTAGCTTTCTTT. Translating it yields CSVEDRDVAFF. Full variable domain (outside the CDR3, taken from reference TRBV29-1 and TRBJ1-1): SAVISQKPSRDICQRGTSLTIQCQVDSQVTMMFWYRQQPGQSLTLIATANQGSEATYESGFVIDKFPISRPNLTFSTLTVSNMSPEDSSIYLCSVEDRDVAFFGQGTRLTVV.

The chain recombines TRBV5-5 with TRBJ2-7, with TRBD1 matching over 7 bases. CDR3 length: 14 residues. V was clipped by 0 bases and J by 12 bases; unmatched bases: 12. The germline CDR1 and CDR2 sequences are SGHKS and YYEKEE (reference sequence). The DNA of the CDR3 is TGTGCCAGCAGCTTGGATTGGGACAGACTACATGTGTACTTC. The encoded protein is CASSLDWDRLHVYF.

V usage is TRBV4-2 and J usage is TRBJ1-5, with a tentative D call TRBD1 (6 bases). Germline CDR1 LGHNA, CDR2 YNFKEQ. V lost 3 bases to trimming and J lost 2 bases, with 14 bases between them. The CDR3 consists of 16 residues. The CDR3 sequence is CASSQGAGVGNQPQHF. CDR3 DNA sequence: TGTGCCAGCAGCCAGGGGGCGGGGGTTGGCAATCAGCCCCAGCATTTT.

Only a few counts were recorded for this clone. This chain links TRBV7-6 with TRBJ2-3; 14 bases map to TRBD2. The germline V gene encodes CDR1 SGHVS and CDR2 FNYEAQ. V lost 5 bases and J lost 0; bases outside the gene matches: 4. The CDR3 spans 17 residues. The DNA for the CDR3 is TGTGCCAGCAGCCGACTAGCGGGGGGGCCGAGCACAGATACGCAGTATTTT. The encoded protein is CASSRLAGGPSTDTQYF.

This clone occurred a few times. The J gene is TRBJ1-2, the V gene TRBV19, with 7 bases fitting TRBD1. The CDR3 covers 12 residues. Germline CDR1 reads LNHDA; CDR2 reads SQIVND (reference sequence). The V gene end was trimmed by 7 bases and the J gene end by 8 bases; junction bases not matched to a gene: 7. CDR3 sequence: CASTQGVRGYTF. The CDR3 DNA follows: TGTGCCAGTACTCAGGGGGTACGGGGCTACACCTTC. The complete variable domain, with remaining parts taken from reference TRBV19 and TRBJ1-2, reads DGGITQSPKYLFRKEGQNVTLSCEQNLNHDAMYWYRQDPGQGLRLIYYSQIVNDFQKGDIAEGYSVSREKKESFPLTVTSAQKNPTAFYLCASTQGVRGYTFGSGTRLTVV.

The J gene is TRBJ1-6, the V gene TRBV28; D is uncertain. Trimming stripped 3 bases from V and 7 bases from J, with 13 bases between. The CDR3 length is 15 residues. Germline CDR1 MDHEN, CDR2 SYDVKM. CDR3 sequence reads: CASSFGGGINSPLHF. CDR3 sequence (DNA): TGTGCCAGCAGTTTCGGTGGAGGCATCAATTCACCCCTCCACTTT.

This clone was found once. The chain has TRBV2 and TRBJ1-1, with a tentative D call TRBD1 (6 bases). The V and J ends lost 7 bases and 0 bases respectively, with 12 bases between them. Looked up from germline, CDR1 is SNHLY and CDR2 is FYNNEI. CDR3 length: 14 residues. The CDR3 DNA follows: TGTGCCAGCACCTACAGGGCCATGAACACTGAAGCTTTCTTT. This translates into CASTYRAMNTEAFF.

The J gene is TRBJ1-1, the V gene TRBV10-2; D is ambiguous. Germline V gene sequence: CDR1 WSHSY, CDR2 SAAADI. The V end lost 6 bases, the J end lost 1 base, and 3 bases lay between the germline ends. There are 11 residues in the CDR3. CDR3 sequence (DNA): TGCGCCAGCAGACAGAACACTGAAGCTTTCTTT. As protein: CASRQNTEAFF.

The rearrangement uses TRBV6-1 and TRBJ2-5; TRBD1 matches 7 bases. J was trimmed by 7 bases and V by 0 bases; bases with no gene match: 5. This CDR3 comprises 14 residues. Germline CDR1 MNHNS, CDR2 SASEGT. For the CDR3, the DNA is TGTGCCAGCAGTGAAGCGACAGGGATAGTGACCCAGTACTTC. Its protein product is CASSEATGIVTQYF.

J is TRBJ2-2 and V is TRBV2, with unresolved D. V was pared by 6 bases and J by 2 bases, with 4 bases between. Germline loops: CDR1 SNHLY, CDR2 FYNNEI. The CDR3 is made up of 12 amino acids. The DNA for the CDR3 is TGTGCCAGCAGACTAAACACCGGGGAGCTGTTTTTT. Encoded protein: CASRLNTGELFF.

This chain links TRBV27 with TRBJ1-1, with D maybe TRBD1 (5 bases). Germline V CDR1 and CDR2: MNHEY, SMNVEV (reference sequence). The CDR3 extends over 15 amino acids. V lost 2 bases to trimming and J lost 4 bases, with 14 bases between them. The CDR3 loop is CASSLAFPGGTEAFF. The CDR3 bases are TGTGCCAGCAGTTTAGCATTCCCGGGGGGCACTGAAGCTTTCTTT.

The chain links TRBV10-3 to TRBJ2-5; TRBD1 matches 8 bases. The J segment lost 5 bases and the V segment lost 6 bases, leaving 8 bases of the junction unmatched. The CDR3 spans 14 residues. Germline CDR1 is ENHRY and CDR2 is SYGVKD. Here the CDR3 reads CAIRDPGGGETQYF. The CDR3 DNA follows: TGTGCCATCAGGGACCCAGGGGGCGGTGAGACCCAGTACTTC.

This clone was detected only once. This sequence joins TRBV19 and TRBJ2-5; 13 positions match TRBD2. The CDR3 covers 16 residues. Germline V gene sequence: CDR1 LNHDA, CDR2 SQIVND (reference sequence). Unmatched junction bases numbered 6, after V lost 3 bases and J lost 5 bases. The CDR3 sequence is CASSIWTSGSLETQYF. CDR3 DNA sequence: TGTGCCAGTAGTATTTGGACTAGCGGGAGCCTTGAGACCCAGTACTTC.

CDR3 sequence (DNA): TGTGCCAGCAGTTACAGCGGGGGGGGGCCATGGGTGGAGCAGTACTTC. It translates to CASSYSGGGPWVEQYF. This sequence joins TRBV6-5 and TRBJ2-7; 10 nucleotides match TRBD2. V gave up 2 bases and J gave up 7 bases; unmatched junction bases: 11. Germline CDR1 and CDR2: MNHEY and SVGAGI. The CDR3 loop spans 16 amino acids.